The 16 T cell receptor beta chains in this list originate from one sample, sequenced in a study of metastatic and nonmetastatic thyroid tumors. MiXCR reprocessed the PCR reads for TCRdb. The sample has 7,500 to 10,000 clones, roughly a third seen once; the top ten hold 20% to 25%. None of the patients had undergone any treatment ahead of thyroid surgery. Sample: tumor tissue. These receptors were collected from a female donor with papillary thyroid cancer or a benign thyroid nodule (not recorded which). Some clones in this sample may be carry-over from other donors' samples.

The genes are TRBV4-3 and TRBJ2-1; D perhaps matches TRBD2 (6 bases). CDR1 and CDR2 from the germline V gene are LGHNA and YSLEER. CDR3 length equals 16 residues. The V end lost 0 bases, the J end lost 4 bases, and 13 bases lay between the germline ends. This CDR3 reads CASSQDEGSGYNEQFF. CDR3 in DNA: TGCGCCAGCAGCCAAGATGAGGGTAGCGGTTACAATGAGCAGTTCTTC.

This clone was counted at least ten times. The chain uses TRBV5-6 and TRBJ2-5; D possibly corresponds to TRBD1 (7 bases). There are 13 residues in the CDR3. Germline-derived CDR1 and CDR2 are SGHDT and YYEEEE. V was cut by 6 bases and J by 5 bases, with 14 bases left in between. The CDR3 reads CASTPTGRETQYF. CDR3 bases: TGTGCCAGCACCCCGACAGGGAGGGAGACCCAGTACTTC.

This clone was detected only a few times. The gene calls are TRBV27 and TRBJ2-7; either TRBD1 or TRBD2 may fit D (5 bases each). Germline V CDR1 and CDR2: MNHEY, SMNVEV (reference sequence). V lost 5 bases and J 6 bases, leaving 14 bases between the germline ends. The CDR3 covers 13 residues. This CDR3 reads CASSLGELGEQYF. CDR3 bases: TGTGCCAGCAGTCTGGGGGAATTGGGCGAGCAGTACTTC.

By sample fraction, this clone is large. This rearrangement joins TRBV6-2 or TRBV6-3 to TRBJ2-5; 8 bases are shared with TRBD2. The germline CDR1 and CDR2 sequences are MNHEY and SVGEGT. The CDR3 is made up of 16 amino acids. Losses at the gene ends were 0 bases for V and 4 bases for J; bases not matched to a gene: 7. The CDR3 nucleotides are TGTGCCAGCAGTTACTCCGTAGCGGGGCCTCCAGAGACCCAGTACTTC. Amino acid sequence: CASSYSVAGPPETQYF.

This clone counts as medium-sized. The rearrangement joins TRBV6-1 to TRBJ1-5, with D unclear. Trimming cost V 6 bases and J 2 bases, with 11 bases left between them. The V gene's germline CDR1 is MNHNS and CDR2 SASEGT. The CDR3 extends over 14 amino acids. The chain's CDR3 is CASRPRGGNQPQHF. As DNA, the CDR3 is TGTGCCAGCAGGCCCCGGGGTGGCAATCAGCCCCAGCATTTT.

By sample fraction, this clone is medium-sized. J is TRBJ2-5 and V is TRBV7-8; 9 nucleotides agree with TRBD2. Germline V gene sequence: CDR1 SGHVS, CDR2 FQNEAQ. The V and J ends lost 0 bases and 0 bases, in that order; junction bases with no gene match: 14. The CDR3 covers 20 residues. The chain's CDR3 is CASSLARGSGGQLYQETQYF. CDR3 bases: TGTGCCAGCAGCTTAGCGCGGGGTAGCGGGGGTCAATTGTACCAAGAGACCCAGTACTTC.

Comments on this clone: A much larger clone differs by one base, so this may be a read error. This chain joins TRBV6-2 or TRBV6-3 and TRBJ2-1; D is possibly TRBD2 (6 bases). CDR3 size: 15 residues. The V gene's germline CDR1 is MNHEY and CDR2 SVGEGT. The CDR3 loop reads CASIYLGGAHSEQFF. The CDR3 DNA follows: TGTGCCAGCATTTACCTGGGGGGAGCCCACAGTGAGCAGTTCTTC.

This sequence joins TRBV11-1 and TRBJ2-3; TRBD2 matches at 10 bases. CDR1 is SGHAT, CDR2 FQDESV, per germline (reference sequence). J was trimmed by 5 bases and V by 4 bases; bases with no gene match: 3. CDR3 length: 14 amino acids. The CDR3 sequence is CASSSRLAGDTQYF. CDR3 DNA sequence: TGTGCCAGCAGCTCCCGACTAGCGGGAGATACGCAGTATTTT.

The V call is TRBV4-1, the J call TRBJ1-1; D unclear. V was shortened by 6 bases and J by 5 bases, with 10 bases between the two germline ends. From germline, CDR1 is MGHRA and CDR2 YSYEKL. CDR3 size: 12 residues. CDR3 bases: TGCGCCAGCAGGGGCAGGATAACTGAAGCTTTCTTT. Its protein product is CASRGRITEAFF.

This clone is medium-sized within its sample. The chain couples TRBV12-3 or TRBV12-4 to TRBJ1-2; D is unresolved. CDR3 length equals 12 residues. Trimming took 5 bases from V and 3 from J, leaving 7 bases between them. The CDR3 coding sequence is TGTGCCAGCAGTCCACTAGACTATGGCTACACCTTC. Encoded protein: CASSPLDYGYTF.

This clone qualifies as medium-sized. This chain connects TRBV5-1 to TRBJ2-3; possible D gene TRBD1, 5 bases. The CDR3 is 14 amino acids. Per germline, CDR1 SGHRS and CDR2 YFSETQ. The V end was cut by 4 bases, the J end by 2 bases, with 11 bases between. The CDR3 DNA follows: TGCGCCAGCAGCAGAGACAGACACACAGATACGCAGTATTTT. It codes for CASSRDRHTDTQYF. Drawing the rest from reference TRBV5-1 and TRBJ2-3, the complete variable domain is KAGVTQTPRYLIKTRGQQVTLSCSPISGHRSVSWYQQTPGQGLQFLFEYFSETQRNKGNFPGRFSGRQFSNSRSEMNVSTLELGDSALYLCASSRDRHTDTQYFGPGTRLTVL.

This clone is classed as medium-sized. The V and J genes are TRBV6-1 and TRBJ1-5, with 7 bases aligning to TRBD1. CDR3 length: 15 amino acids. Trimming cost V 4 bases and J 2 bases; bases outside gene matches: 5. The germline CDR1 and CDR2 sequences are MNHNS and SASEGT. The CDR3 nucleotides are TGTGCCAGCAGTGTCCGGGACAGAGGCAATCAGCCCCAGCATTTT. Its protein is CASSVRDRGNQPQHF.

The chain uses TRBV5-1 and TRBJ1-6; D gene unclear. V lost 0 bases and J lost 6, with 7 bases in between. CDR1 is SGHRS, CDR2 YFSETQ, per germline. The CDR3 covers 14 residues. CDR3 DNA: TGCGCCAGCAGCTTGGGGCAGTTTAATTCACCCCTCCACTTT. Protein sequence: CASSLGQFNSPLHF. The full variable domain, its missing parts supplied by reference TRBV5-1 and TRBJ1-6, is KAGVTQTPRYLIKTRGQQVTLSCSPISGHRSVSWYQQTPGQGLQFLFEYFSETQRNKGNFPGRFSGRQFSNSRSEMNVSTLELGDSALYLCASSLGQFNSPLHFGNGTRLTVT.

By share, this clone counts as medium-sized. The chain links TRBV9 to TRBJ1-3; possible D gene TRBD1, 5 bases. Trimming took off 0 bases at V and 4 bases at J, with 8 bases between the two ends. The CDR3 covers 14 residues. Germline assignment: CDR1 SGDLS and CDR2 YYNGEE. The DNA of the CDR3 is TGTGCCAGCAGCGTAGCAGGGTACGGAAACACCATATATTTT. Its protein is CASSVAGYGNTIYF. Full variable domain (missing parts from reference TRBV9 and TRBJ1-3): DSGVTQTPKHLITATGQRVTLRCSPRSGDLSVYWYQQSLDQGLQFLIQYYNGEERAKGNILERFSAQQFPDLHSELNLSSLELGDSALYFCASSVAGYGNTIYFGEGSWLTVV.

The chain uses TRBV19 and TRBJ1-2, with 12 bases that match TRBD1. The V segment lost 9 bases and the J segment 1 base; nucleotides outside the gene matches: 15. The CDR3 extends over 18 amino acids. From germline, CDR1 is LNHDA and CDR2 SQIVND (reference sequence). The CDR3 region has the DNA TGTGCCAGACCCTCAAACCGGGACAGGGGGCACCGTAACTATGGCTACACCTTC. Its translation: CARPSNRDRGHRNYGYTF. Variable domain in full (rest from reference TRBV19 and TRBJ1-2): DGGITQSPKYLFRKEGQNVTLSCEQNLNHDAMYWYRQDPGQGLRLIYYSQIVNDFQKGDIAEGYSVSREKKESFPLTVTSAQKNPTAFYLCARPSNRDRGHRNYGYTFGSGTRLTVV.

This clone ranks as large. This sequence joins TRBV28 and TRBJ1-5, with TRBD1 matching 12 bases. The V gene's germline CDR1 is MDHEN and CDR2 SYDVKM. This CDR3 region has 14 residues. Germline trimming cut 10 bases from V and 7 bases from J; bases unmatched to any gene: 8. The CDR3 DNA reads as TGTGCCACCCAGGGACAGGGGGCGCGACAGCCCCAGCATTTT. Amino acid sequence: CATQGQGARQPQHF.